These 8 T cell receptor beta chains were sequenced from one sample in a study of T cells expressing NK-cell markers. No DNA is given; TCRdb re-called the 5' RACE reads and lists each CDR3 protein once. The sample totals about 260,000 distinct CDR3 sequences; its top ten clones hold roughly 4.2%. Sequencing was performed on blood T cells: a sorted CD56 or NKG2C T cell subset, CD4+ or CD8+ T cells, or bulk PBMC T cells (not recorded which). The receptor set was obtained from a woman between 18 and 70 years old in good health.

J is TRBJ2-2 and V is TRBV2; TCRdb's D call, TRBD1, is unchecked because there is no DNA. The CDR3 is made up of 15 amino acids. CDR1 and CDR2 (germline): SNHLY, FYNNEI. This CDR3 reads CASSEQGANTGELFF.

The chain uses TRBV10-3 and TRBJ2-5; TCRdb returns TRBD2, unconfirmable since there is no DNA. Germline V gene sequence: CDR1 ENHRY, CDR2 SYGVKD. CDR3 length: 15 amino acids. This CDR3 reads CAIMADGAHQETQYF.

The chain carries TRBV20-1 and TRBJ1-2; the D gene TCRdb calls, TRBD1, cannot be checked with no DNA. The CDR3 runs 14 residues. The germline gives CDR1 DFQATT, CDR2 SNEGSKA (reference sequence). CDR3 residues: CSAKFGTVDYGYTF.

The chain is built from TRBV7-2 and TRBJ2-1; as DNA is missing, the TRBD2 call by TCRdb cannot be tested. The CDR3 runs to 16 residues. Per germline, CDR1 SGHTA and CDR2 FQGNSA. This CDR3 reads CASSLSPSGRVGEQFF.

This chain connects TRBV27 to TRBJ1-6. The CDR3 is made up of 16 amino acids. In germline, CDR1 is MNHEY, CDR2 SMNVEV (reference sequence). The chain's CDR3 is CASSFGVGPYNSPLHF.

The chain has TRBV2 and TRBJ2-5; the TCRdb call, TRBD1, lacks DNA for checking. From germline, CDR1 is SNHLY and CDR2 FYNNEI. The CDR3 totals 16 residues. CDR3 amino acids: CASSPFIGRPGETQYF.

This rearrangement joins TRBV14 to TRBJ2-1; TCRdb gives TRBD2 as the D gene, but with no DNA this cannot be confirmed. The CDR3 has 18 amino acids. CDR1 and CDR2 (germline): SGHDN, FVKESK. The CDR3 region is CASSQGPLAASLYNEQFF.

This chain connects TRBV7-2 to TRBJ1-2; there is no DNA to check the TCRdb D call of TRBD1. The CDR3 length is 13 residues. Per the germline V gene, CDR1 is SGHTA and CDR2 is FQGNSA. Here the CDR3 reads CASSSDRGQGYTF.